This TCR beta chain appears in the sequencing data of a study of PD-1 blockade in classical Hodgkin lymphoma. Libraries were prepared by immunoSEQ multiplex PCR; TCRdb keeps only in-frame clonotypes and omits some of them. This table holds 21,000 or so clones, around four fifths found once. Brentuximab vedotin exposure varied, and every patient relapsed after autologous stem cell transplantation. The CDR3 length is 18 residues. Germline V gene lookup returns CDR1 ENHRY and CDR2 SYGVKD. With 11 bases clipped from V and 2 bases from J, the junction kept 19 bases outside the gene matches. The sample was peripheral blood mononuclear cells (PBMCs), taken before the second cycle of nivolumab. This clonotype originated in a human donor with classical Hodgkin lymphoma. The chain uses TRBV10-3 and TRBJ2-5, with 11 bases matching TRBD1. CDR3 in amino acids: CASGGTGTGGLIQETQYF. The CDR3 DNA is TGTGCCTCGGGGGGAACCGGGACAGGGGGTCTAATACAAGAGACCCAGTACTTC.